A selection of T cell receptor beta chains follows, all from one sample in a study of blood T cell repertoires in COVID-19. TCRdb's table, derived via immunoSEQ multiplex PCR, lists solely in-frame clones and lacks some. The data show around 100,000 clones, around 86% seen once. Specimen: peripheral blood. These receptors were collected from a man between 65 and 85 years old with acute or convalescent COVID-19. The CDR3 runs from the conserved cysteine through the conserved F or W. Each record gives: D gene, clone size, J gene, V gene, CDR3 protein, CDR3 DNA. The D gene is left open where the match is weak. The size field is filled for only some rows; it gives once, few, many or a size class.

NA few TRBJ1-5 TRBV10-3 CAISGTDNQPQHF TGTGCCATCAGTGGGACAGACAATCAGCCCCAGCATTTT
TRBD1 NA TRBJ1-1 TRBV28 CASLTGPHTEAFF TGTGCCAGCTTGACAGGGCCCCACACTGAAGCTTTCTTT
TRBD2 NA TRBJ2-7 TRBV20-1 CSASTGTSGYEQYF TGCAGTGCTAGTACCGGGACTAGCGGCTACGAGCAGTACTTC
NA NA TRBJ1-4 TRBV19 CASTERSNRGEKLFF TGTGCCAGTACCGAACGGAGTAATCGTGGTGAAAAACTGTTTTTT
NA few TRBJ1-1 TRBV7-3 CASSFGYFTEAFF TGTGCCAGCAGCTTCGGGTACTTCACTGAAGCTTTCTTT
TRBD1 NA TRBJ1-1 TRBV12-3/TRBV12-4 CASRTGGTEAFF TGTGCCAGCAGAACAGGGGGCACTGAAGCTTTCTTT
TRBD1 NA TRBJ2-4 TRBV19 CASSIVQGKNIQYF TGTGCCAGTAGTATAGTACAGGGGAAAAACATTCAGTACTTC
NA few TRBJ1-2 TRBV12-3/TRBV12-4 CASSLNRVYGYTF TGTGCCAGCAGTTTAAACAGGGTTTACGGCTACACCTTC
NA NA TRBJ2-2 TRBV12-3/TRBV12-4 CASGLTTGELFF TGTGCCAGTGGACTGACCACCGGGGAGCTGTTTTTT
TRBD1 NA TRBJ2-2 TRBV3-1/TRBV3-2 CASEGGANTGELFF TGTGCCAGCGAAGGGGGCGCGAACACCGGGGAGCTGTTTTTT
TRBD1 NA TRBJ2-2 TRBV29-1 CSTTGTGPGELFF TGCAGCACAACCGGGACAGGGCCCGGGGAGCTGTTTTTT
NA NA TRBJ1-2 TRBV3-1/TRBV3-2 CASSQGLKGANYGYTF TGTGCCAGCAGCCAGGGGCTAAAAGGAGCTAACTATGGCTACACCTTC
NA few TRBJ1-6 TRBV19 CASSLDPGTPLHF TGTGCCAGTAGTCTGGATCCCGGGACACCCCTCCACTTT
NA NA TRBJ1-5 TRBV7-2 CASSLGGFQPQHF TGTGCCAGCAGCTTGGGGGGGTTTCAGCCCCAGCATTTT
TRBD1 NA TRBJ1-5 TRBV4-1 CASSQDGPRGRYQPQHF TGCGCCAGCAGCCAAGATGGCCCCAGGGGGCGTTATCAGCCCCAGCATTTT
TRBD2 many TRBJ2-2 TRBV7-8 CASSIGGAAGELFF TGTGCCAGCAGCATCGGGGGGGCTGCCGGGGAGCTGTTTTTT
NA NA TRBJ2-3 TRBV7-9 CASSLQLDTQYF TGTGCCAGCAGCTTACAACTGGATACGCAGTATTTT
NA once TRBJ1-1 TRBV9 CASSVDADPNTEAFF TGTGCCAGCAGCGTAGACGCAGATCCGAACACTGAAGCTTTCTTT
NA NA TRBJ1-5 TRBV30 CAWSAAYGGLGNQPQHF TGTGCCTGGAGTGCAGCCTACGGGGGTCTAGGCAATCAGCCCCAGCATTTT
TRBD1 NA TRBJ1-6 TRBV5-4 CASSQGTGNNSPLHF TGTGCCAGCAGCCAGGGGACAGGCAATAATTCACCCCTCCACTTT
NA NA TRBJ1-2 TRBV4-1 CASSLDERAHYGYTF TGCGCCAGCAGCCTCGATGAGAGGGCCCACTATGGCTACACCTTC
TRBD1 NA TRBJ2-7 TRBV5-1 CASSLGTGYQDGQYF TGCGCCAGCAGCTTGGGGACAGGGTACCAAGACGGGCAGTACTTC
TRBD1 NA TRBJ2-2 TRBV10-3 CAIRDRGSNTGELFF TGTGCCATCCGGGACAGGGGGTCGAACACCGGGGAGCTGTTTTTT
TRBD1 NA TRBJ2-7 TRBV6-6 CASRLGTGYEQYF TGTGCCAGCAGACTCGGGACAGGCTACGAGCAGTACTTC
TRBD2 once TRBJ2-1 TRBV11-3 CASSHTSGGAREQFF TGTGCCAGCAGCCATACTAGCGGGGGGGCTCGTGAGCAGTTCTTC
NA NA TRBJ1-1 TRBV6-6 CASSRTGLEAFF TGTGCCAGCAGTCGAACAGGGCTTGAAGCTTTCTTT
TRBD1 NA TRBJ2-7 TRBV3-1/TRBV3-2 CASSHTGTGSEQYF TGTGCCAGCAGCCATACCGGGACAGGAAGCGAGCAGTACTTC
TRBD2 NA TRBJ2-1 TRBV5-1 CASSPATSGIMFF TGCGCCAGCAGTCCAGCGACTAGCGGGATTATGTTCTTC
NA NA TRBJ1-1 TRBV27 CASSFGTGLHYTEAFF TGTGCCAGCAGTTTCGGTACGGGACTCCACTACACTGAAGCTTTCTTT
NA NA TRBJ2-7 TRBV19 CASSSPTGLGVF TGTGCCAGTAGTTCTCCCACGGGACTTGGGGTCTTC
NA NA TRBJ1-5 TRBV2 CASSINQPQHF TGTGCCAGCAGCATCAATCAGCCCCAGCATTTT
NA NA TRBJ1-6 TRBV5-6 CASSWGGHSPLHF TGTGCCAGCAGCTGGGGCGGTCATTCACCCCTCCACTTT
TRBD1 once TRBJ1-1 TRBV5-1 CASSPRGDMNTEAFF TGCGCCAGCAGCCCCAGGGGGGATATGAACACTGAAGCTTTCTTT
TRBD1 few TRBJ2-1 TRBV9 CASSVGGQGFLEQFF TGTGCCAGCAGCGTGGGGGGACAGGGATTCTTAGAGCAGTTCTTC
NA NA TRBJ1-1 TRBV3-1/TRBV3-2 CASSQGGANTEAFF TGTGCCAGCAGCCAAGGAGGAGCGAACACTGAAGCTTTCTTT
NA NA TRBJ1-3 TRBV5-1 CASSSLAAGLGNTIYF TGCGCCAGCAGCAGCTTGGCCGCTGGGCTTGGAAACACCATATATTTT
NA once TRBJ1-2 TRBV2 CASSLSDYGYTF TGTGCCAGCAGTTTATCAGACTATGGCTACACCTTC
NA NA TRBJ1-4 TRBV6-5 CASHTGGRNNEKLFF TGTGCCAGCCATACTGGGGGCAGAAATAATGAAAAACTGTTTTTT
NA few TRBJ1-1 TRBV28 CASRVGDTEAFF TGTGCCAGCAGGGTGGGAGACACTGAAGCTTTCTTT
NA NA TRBJ1-5 TRBV9 CASSVAGMGNQPQHF TGTGCCAGCAGCGTAGCCGGGATGGGGAATCAGCCCCAGCATTTT
NA NA TRBJ1-6 TRBV11-3 CASSLDGRGNSPLHF TGTGCCAGCAGCTTAGATGGCCGGGGGAATTCACCCCTCCACTTT
NA NA TRBJ1-5 TRBV19 CASSIDRGLRPQHF TGTGCCAGTAGTATAGATCGGGGTTTGCGGCCCCAGCATTTT
NA NA TRBJ1-1 TRBV19 CASSTLTGRAFF TGTGCCAGTAGTACTCTTACAGGGAGAGCTTTCTTT
TRBD2 NA TRBJ2-7 TRBV4-2 CASSQVATSGSPYEQYF TGTGCCAGCAGCCAAGTTGCTACTAGCGGGAGTCCCTACGAGCAGTACTTC
NA NA TRBJ1-5 TRBV4-1 CASSQDERYQPQHF TGCGCCAGCAGCCAAGATGAGAGGTATCAGCCCCAGCATTTT
NA NA TRBJ1-4 TRBV5-1 CASSLGQGADKLFF TGCGCCAGCAGCCTCGGACAAGGGGCGGACAAACTGTTTTTT
NA NA TRBJ2-7 TRBV6-2/TRBV6-3 CASSRPGEQYF TGTGCCAGCAGTCGTCCCGGCGAGCAGTACTTC
NA NA TRBJ1-1 TRBV7-3 CASSLTPGQFGNTEAFF TGTGCCAGCAGCTTAACGCCAGGACAGTTCGGGAACACTGAAGCTTTCTTT
NA few TRBJ2-2 TRBV5-1 CASSSLASPGELFF TGCGCCAGCAGCTCGCTAGCGTCCCCCGGGGAGCTGTTTTTT
NA few TRBJ1-1 TRBV27 CASNPGGYDTEAFF TGTGCCAGCAACCCCGGGGGGTACGACACTGAAGCTTTCTTT
TRBD2 NA TRBJ2-3 TRBV6-4 CASRVSGADTQYF TGTGCCAGCAGAGTTAGCGGGGCAGATACGCAGTATTTT
TRBD2 NA TRBJ2-7 TRBV19 CASSRVAGGYEQYF TGTGCCAGTAGTAGGGTAGCGGGAGGCTACGAGCAGTACTTC
TRBD1 few TRBJ1-5 TRBV7-8 CASSWTGQQNSNQPQHF TGTGCCAGCAGCTGGACAGGTCAGCAGAATAGCAATCAGCCCCAGCATTTT
NA NA TRBJ2-1 TRBV18 CASSPGAAGTSYNEQFF TGTGCCAGCTCACCAGGGGCAGCCGGGACTTCCTACAATGAGCAGTTCTTC
NA NA TRBJ2-3 TRBV24-1 CATSDRDISTDTQYF TGTGCCACCAGTGACCGGGACATAAGCACAGATACGCAGTATTTT
TRBD1 NA TRBJ1-2 TRBV28 CASSPQTGLVLGYTF TGTGCCAGCAGTCCCCAGACAGGGCTTGTACTAGGCTACACCTTC